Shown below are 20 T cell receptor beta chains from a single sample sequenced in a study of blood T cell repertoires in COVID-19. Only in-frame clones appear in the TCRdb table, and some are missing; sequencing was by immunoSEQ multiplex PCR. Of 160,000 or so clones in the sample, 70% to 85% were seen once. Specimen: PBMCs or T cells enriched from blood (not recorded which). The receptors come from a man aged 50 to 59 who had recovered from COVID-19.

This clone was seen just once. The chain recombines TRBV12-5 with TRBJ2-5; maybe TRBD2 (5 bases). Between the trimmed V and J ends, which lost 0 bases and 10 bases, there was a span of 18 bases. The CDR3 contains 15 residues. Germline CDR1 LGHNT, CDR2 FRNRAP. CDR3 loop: CASGLVPSPGAGQYF. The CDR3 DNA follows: TGTGCTAGTGGTTTGGTCCCCTCCCCGGGTGCGGGCCAGTACTTC.

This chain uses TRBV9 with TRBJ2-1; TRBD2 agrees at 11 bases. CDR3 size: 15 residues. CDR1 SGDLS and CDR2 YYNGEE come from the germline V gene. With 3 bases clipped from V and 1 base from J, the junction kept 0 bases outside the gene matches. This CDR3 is CASSASGGSYNEQFF. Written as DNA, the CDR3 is TGTGCCAGCAGCGCTAGCGGGGGGTCCTACAATGAGCAGTTCTTC.

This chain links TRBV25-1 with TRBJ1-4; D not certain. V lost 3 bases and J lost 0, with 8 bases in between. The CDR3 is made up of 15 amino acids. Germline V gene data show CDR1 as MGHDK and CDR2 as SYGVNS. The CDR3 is CASSDEEATNEKLFF. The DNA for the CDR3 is TGTGCCAGCAGTGACGAGGAGGCAACTAATGAAAAACTGTTTTTT. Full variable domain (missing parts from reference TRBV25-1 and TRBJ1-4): EADIYQTPRYLVIGTGKKITLECSQTMGHDKMYWYQQDPGMELHLIHYSYGVNSTEKGDLSSESTVSRIRTEHFPLTLESARPSHTSQYLCASSDEEATNEKLFFGSGTQLSVL.

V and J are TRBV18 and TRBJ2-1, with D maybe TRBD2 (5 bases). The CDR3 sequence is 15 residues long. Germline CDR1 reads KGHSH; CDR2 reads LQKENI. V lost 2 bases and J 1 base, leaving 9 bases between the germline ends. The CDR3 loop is CASSPISVSYNEQFF. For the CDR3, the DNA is TGTGCCAGCTCACCAATTAGCGTTTCCTACAATGAGCAGTTCTTC.

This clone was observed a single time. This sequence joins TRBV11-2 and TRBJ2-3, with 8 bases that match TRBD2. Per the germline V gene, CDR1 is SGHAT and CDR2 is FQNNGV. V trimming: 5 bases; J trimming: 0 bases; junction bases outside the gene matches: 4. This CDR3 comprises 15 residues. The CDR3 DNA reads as TGTGCCAGCAGCGACCGGGGGGGTAGCACAGATACGCAGTATTTT. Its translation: CASSDRGGSTDTQYF.

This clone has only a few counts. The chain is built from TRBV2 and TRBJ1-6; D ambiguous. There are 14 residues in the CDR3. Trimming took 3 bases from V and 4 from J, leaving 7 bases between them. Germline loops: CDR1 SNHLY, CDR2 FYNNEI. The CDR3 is CASSEEGYNSPLHF. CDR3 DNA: TGTGCCAGCAGTGAGGAGGGTTATAATTCACCCCTCCACTTT. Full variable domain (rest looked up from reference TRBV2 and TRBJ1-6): EPEVTQTPSHQVTQMGQEVILRCVPISNHLYFYWYRQILGQKVEFLVSFYNNEISEKSEIFDDQFSVERPDGSNFTLKIRSTKLEDSAMYFCASSEEGYNSPLHFGNGTRLTVT.

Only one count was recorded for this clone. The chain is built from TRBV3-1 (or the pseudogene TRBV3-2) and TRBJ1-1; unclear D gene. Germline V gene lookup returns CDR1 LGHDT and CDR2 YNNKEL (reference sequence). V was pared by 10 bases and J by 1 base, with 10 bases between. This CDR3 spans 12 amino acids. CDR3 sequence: CATKAANTEAFF. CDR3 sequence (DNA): TGTGCCACCAAGGCGGCGAACACTGAAGCTTTCTTT.

In DNA form, the CDR3 reads TGTGCCAGCAGTGGGACACTCTTCGGCTACACCTTC. This sequence encodes CASSGTLFGYTF. The chain recombines TRBV3-1 (or the pseudogene TRBV3-2) with TRBJ1-2; the D gene is possibly TRBD1 (6 bases). There are 12 residues in the CDR3. The V and J ends lost 6 bases and 8 bases respectively, with 13 bases between them. Per germline, CDR1 LGHDT and CDR2 YNNKEL (reference sequence).

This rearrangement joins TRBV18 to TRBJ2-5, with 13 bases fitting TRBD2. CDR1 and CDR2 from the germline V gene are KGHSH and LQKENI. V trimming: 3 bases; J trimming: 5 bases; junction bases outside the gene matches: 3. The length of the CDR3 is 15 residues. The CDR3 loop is CASSPGLAGVETQYF. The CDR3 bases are TGTGCCAGCTCACCCGGACTAGCGGGGGTGGAGACCCAGTACTTC. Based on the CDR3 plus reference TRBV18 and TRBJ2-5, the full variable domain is NAGVMQNPRHLVRRRGQEARLRCSPMKGHSHVYWYRQLPEEGLKFMVYLQKENIIDESGMPKERFSAEFPKEGPSILRIQQVVRGDSAAYFCASSPGLAGVETQYFGPGTRLLVL.

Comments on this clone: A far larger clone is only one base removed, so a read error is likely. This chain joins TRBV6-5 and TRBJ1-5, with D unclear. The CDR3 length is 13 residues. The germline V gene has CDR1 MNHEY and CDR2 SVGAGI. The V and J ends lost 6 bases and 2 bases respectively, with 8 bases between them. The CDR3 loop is CASSQQGNQPQHF. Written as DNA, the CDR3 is TGTGCCAGCAGCCAACAAGGCAATCAGCCCCAGCATTTT.

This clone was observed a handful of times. This CDR3 is CASRYGTAGNTIYF. CDR3 in DNA: TGTGCCAGCAGATACGGGACAGCTGGAAACACCATATATTTT. The chain links TRBV6-5 to TRBJ1-3, with 7 bases fitting TRBD1. The CDR3 consists of 14 residues. Looked up from germline, CDR1 is MNHEY and CDR2 is SVGAGI. V shed 6 bases, J shed 2 bases, and the junction held 4 bases outside the gene matches.

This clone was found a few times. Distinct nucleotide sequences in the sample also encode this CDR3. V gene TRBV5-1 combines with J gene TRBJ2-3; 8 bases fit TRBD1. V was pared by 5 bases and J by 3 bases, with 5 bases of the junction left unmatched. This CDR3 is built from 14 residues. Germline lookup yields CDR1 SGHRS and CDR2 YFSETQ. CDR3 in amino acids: CASRLQGATDTQYF. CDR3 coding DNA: TGCGCCAGCAGGCTCCAGGGGGCAACAGATACGCAGTATTTT.

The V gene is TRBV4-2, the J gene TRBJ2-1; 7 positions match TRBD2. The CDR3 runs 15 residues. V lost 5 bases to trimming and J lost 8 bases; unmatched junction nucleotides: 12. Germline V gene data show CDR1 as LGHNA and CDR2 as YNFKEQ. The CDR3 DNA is TGTGCCAGCAGCTACGAGGGAGGGCCTGGGGATGAGCAGTTCTTC. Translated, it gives CASSYEGGPGDEQFF.

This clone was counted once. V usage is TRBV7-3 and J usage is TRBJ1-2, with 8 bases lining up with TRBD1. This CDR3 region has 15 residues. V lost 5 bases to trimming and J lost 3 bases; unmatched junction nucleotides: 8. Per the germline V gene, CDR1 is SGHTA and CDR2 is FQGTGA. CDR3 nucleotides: TGTGCCAGCAGCCCTGGCGCAGGGGGCGACTATGGCTACACCTTC. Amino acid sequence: CASSPGAGGDYGYTF.

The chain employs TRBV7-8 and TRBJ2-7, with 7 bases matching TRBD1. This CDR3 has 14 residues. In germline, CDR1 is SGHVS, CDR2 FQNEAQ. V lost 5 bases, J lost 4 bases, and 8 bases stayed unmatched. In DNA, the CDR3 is TGTGCCAGCAGCCGAAGACAGGGTCCTTACGAGCAGTACTTC. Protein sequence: CASSRRQGPYEQYF.

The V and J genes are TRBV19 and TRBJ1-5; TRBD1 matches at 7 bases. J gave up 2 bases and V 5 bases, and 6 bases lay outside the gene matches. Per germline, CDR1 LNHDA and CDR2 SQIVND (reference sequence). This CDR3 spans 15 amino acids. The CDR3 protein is CASSPRQGGNQPQHF. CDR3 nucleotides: TGTGCCAGTAGTCCTCGGCAGGGGGGCAATCAGCCCCAGCATTTT.

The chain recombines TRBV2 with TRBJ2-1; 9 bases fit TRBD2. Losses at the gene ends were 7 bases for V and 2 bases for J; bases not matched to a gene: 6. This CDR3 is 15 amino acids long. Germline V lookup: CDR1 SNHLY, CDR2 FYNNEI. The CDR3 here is CASTTERGAYNEQFF. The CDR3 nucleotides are TGTGCCAGCACCACGGAGCGGGGGGCCTACAATGAGCAGTTCTTC.

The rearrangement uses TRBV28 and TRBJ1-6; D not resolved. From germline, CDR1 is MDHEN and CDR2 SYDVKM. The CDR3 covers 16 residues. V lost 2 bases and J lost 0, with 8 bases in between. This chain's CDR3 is CASSLRRSSYNSPLHF. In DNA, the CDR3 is TGTGCCAGCAGTTTACGGCGGAGCTCCTATAATTCACCCCTCCACTTT.

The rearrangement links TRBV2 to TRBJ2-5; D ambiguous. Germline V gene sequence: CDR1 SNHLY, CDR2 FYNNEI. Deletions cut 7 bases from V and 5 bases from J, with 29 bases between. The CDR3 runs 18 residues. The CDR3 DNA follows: TGTGCCAGCACTCCCCTCCCGCTCTCTAGTCCTAATGGGGAGACCCAGTACTTC. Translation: CASTPLPLSSPNGETQYF.

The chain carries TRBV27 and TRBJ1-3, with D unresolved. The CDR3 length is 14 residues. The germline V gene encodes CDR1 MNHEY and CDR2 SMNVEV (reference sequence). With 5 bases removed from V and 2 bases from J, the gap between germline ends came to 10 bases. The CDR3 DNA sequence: TGTGCCAGCAGTCCAGACGGGGCTGGAAACACCATATATTTT. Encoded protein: CASSPDGAGNTIYF.